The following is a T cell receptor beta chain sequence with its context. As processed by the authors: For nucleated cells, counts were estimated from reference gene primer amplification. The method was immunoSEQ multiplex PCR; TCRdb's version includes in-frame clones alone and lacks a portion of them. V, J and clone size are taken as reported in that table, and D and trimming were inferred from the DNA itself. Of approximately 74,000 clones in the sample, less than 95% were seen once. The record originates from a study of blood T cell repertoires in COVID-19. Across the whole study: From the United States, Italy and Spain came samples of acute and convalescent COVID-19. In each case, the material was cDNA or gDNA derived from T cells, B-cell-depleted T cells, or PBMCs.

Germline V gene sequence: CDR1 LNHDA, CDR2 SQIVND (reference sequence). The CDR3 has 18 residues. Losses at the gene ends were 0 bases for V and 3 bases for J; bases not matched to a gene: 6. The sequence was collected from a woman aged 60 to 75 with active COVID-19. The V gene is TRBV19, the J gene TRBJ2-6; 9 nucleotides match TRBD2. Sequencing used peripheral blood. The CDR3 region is CASSIEGGRARGANVLTF. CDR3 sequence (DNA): TGTGCCAGTAGTATAGAAGGCGGGAGGGCGCGTGGGGCCAACGTCCTGACTTTC.